One TCR beta chain is described in this entry. Antigen specificity is unknown. This sample was taken from a study of CD8 T cells in ankylosing spondylitis. Study-wide points: Past research had described some motif variants in reactive arthritis synovial fluid and blood.

A single record per CDR3 protein comes from TCRdb applying MiXCR to the 5' RACE reads. The sample contains a few hundred thousand distinct CDR3 sequences, approximately 24% of which appear only once. Trimming took off 2 bases at V and 0 bases at J, with 26 bases between the two ends. This CDR3 is 20 amino acids long. Germline V gives CDR1 KGHSH, CDR2 LQKENI. What was sequenced was blood, either unsorted or a sorted T cell fraction (not recorded which). The rearrangement links TRBV18 to TRBJ2-7; D is possibly TRBD1 or TRBD2 (6 bases each). This receptor was taken from a male donor with ankylosing spondylitis or in good health (not recorded which). The CDR3 loop is CASSPRGDDNGGRISYEQYF. As DNA, the CDR3 is TGTGCCAGCTCACCAAGGGGGGACGATAATGGAGGAAGGATCTCCTACGAGCAGTACTTC.